Below are 21 T cell receptor beta chains sequenced from a single sample in a study of T cell responses to AZD1222 COVID-19 vaccine (dated by TCRdb to about 2021). Libraries were made using the immunoSEQ multiplex PCR assay. The table comes from immuneACCESS by way of TCRdb, which keeps in-frame sequences with V and J called. Part of the clones is missing from these tables; in studies checked, under half for an unresolved V gene and the rest for unknown reasons. A total of roughly 130,000 clones appear in this sample, 80% to 90% of them only once. The ten largest clones capture 1.6% of the sample. According to the study, the label for this sample's time point signals: baseline before first vaccination. The sequencing here drew on peripheral blood, taken on day 0 of AZD1222 vaccination. The source of these receptors is an adult in good health.

The V call is TRBV30, the J call TRBJ1-6; 9 nucleotides match TRBD1. Per germline, CDR1 GTSNPN and CDR2 SVGIG (reference sequence). J gave up 6 bases and V 8 bases, and 8 bases lay outside the gene matches. The CDR3 runs 14 residues. In DNA, the CDR3 is TGTGCCAGATCGGACAGGGGCGCTAATTCACCCCTCCACTTT. Its translation is CARSDRGANSPLHF.

DNA of the CDR3: TGTGCCAGCAGCCCCCCCGGGGAAGCTGAGGACTACACCTTC. This sequence encodes CASSPPGEAEDYTF. The chain uses TRBV7-2 and TRBJ1-2; no clear D. Looked up from germline, CDR1 is SGHTA and CDR2 is FQGNSA. V was clipped by 5 bases and J by 10 bases, with 20 bases between them. This CDR3 is 14 amino acids long.

This chain connects TRBV5-1 to TRBJ2-7; 7 bases align to TRBD2. The CDR3 covers 15 residues. V dropped 0 bases and J dropped 3; count of bases not matched to a gene: 6. In germline, CDR1 is SGHRS, CDR2 YFSETQ. CDR3 DNA: TGCGCCAGCAGCTTGGCCGGAACTAGCGTCTACGAGCAGTACTTC. Translation gives CASSLAGTSVYEQYF.

This clone was seen more than once but under ten times. The V gene is TRBV6-5, the J gene TRBJ1-1; no reliable D call. Germline values: CDR1 MNHEY, CDR2 SVGAGI. This CDR3 region has 14 residues. V gave up 0 bases and J gave up 6 bases, with 11 bases separating them. The CDR3 nucleotides are TGTGCCAGCAGTTACTCGACTCGAAAGGCTGAAGCTTTCTTT. Protein: CASSYSTRKAEAFF.

J is TRBJ1-5 and V is TRBV27; TRBD1 is a possible D gene (5 bases). The V end lost 6 bases, the J end lost 7 bases, and 16 bases lay between the germline ends. Looked up from germline, CDR1 is MNHEY and CDR2 is SMNVEV (reference sequence). There are 14 residues in the CDR3. The CDR3 reads CASSLTEGTQPQHF. CDR3 DNA: TGTGCCAGCAGCCTGACAGAGGGGACCCAGCCCCAGCATTTT.

The V call is TRBV15, the J call TRBJ1-2, with 7 bases matching TRBD1. Germline V lookup: CDR1 LNHNV, CDR2 YYDKDF (reference sequence). CDR3 length: 15 residues. Trimming removed 2 bases from V and 0 bases from J; junction bases left unmatched: 3. The CDR3 sequence is CATSRRTGANYGYTF. CDR3 bases: TGTGCCACCAGCAGAAGGACAGGAGCTAACTATGGCTACACCTTC.

The rearrangement uses TRBV5-1 and TRBJ2-7, with unresolved D. V shed 0 bases and J shed 7 bases, with 8 bases lying between them. The CDR3 spans 12 residues. CDR1 and CDR2 from the germline V gene are SGHRS and YFSETQ. The CDR3 DNA follows: TGCGCCAGCAGCTTGGGTCGATATGAGCAGTACTTC. Protein: CASSLGRYEQYF.

The V and J genes are TRBV19 and TRBJ1-2; weak D call: TRBD1 (6 bases). In germline, CDR1 is LNHDA, CDR2 SQIVND (reference sequence). Trimming shortened V by 3 bases and J by 7 bases, and 12 bases separated the two germline ends. This CDR3 is built from 13 residues. The CDR3 protein is CASSIKGVGGYTF. In DNA form, the CDR3 reads TGTGCCAGTAGTATCAAGGGGGTCGGTGGCTACACCTTC.

The V gene is TRBV2, the J gene TRBJ1-1; D is possibly TRBD1 (5 bases). The CDR3 spans 16 residues. V was shortened by 5 bases and J by 0 bases, with 16 bases between the two germline ends. Germline values: CDR1 SNHLY, CDR2 FYNNEI. CDR3 DNA: TGTGCCAGCAGTAAGGGGACGGATTACATGAACACTGAAGCTTTCTTT. It encodes CASSKGTDYMNTEAFF. Full variable domain (missing parts from reference TRBV2 and TRBJ1-1): EPEVTQTPSHQVTQMGQEVILRCVPISNHLYFYWYRQILGQKVEFLVSFYNNEISEKSEIFDDQFSVERPDGSNFTLKIRSTKLEDSAMYFCASSKGTDYMNTEAFFGQGTRLTVV.

The V call is TRBV10-3, the J call TRBJ1-2, with 8 positions matching TRBD1. The CDR3 totals 14 residues. The germline gives CDR1 ENHRY, CDR2 SYGVKD. V shed 5 bases and J 6 bases; nucleotides not matched to a gene: 8. CDR3 amino acids: CAISLTGAVDGYTF. CDR3 DNA sequence: TGTGCCATCAGTTTGACAGGGGCGGTCGATGGCTACACCTTC.

The chain is built from TRBV9 and TRBJ2-7, with D hard to call. Germline V CDR1 and CDR2: SGDLS, YYNGEE. V lost 4 bases, J lost 3 bases, and 17 bases lay in between. The CDR3 is 15 residues long. The CDR3 coding sequence is TGTGCCAGCAGCCCCCTCCTGGATCCTTTCTACGAGCAGTACTTC. Amino acids: CASSPLLDPFYEQYF.

This clone was seen once. The J gene is TRBJ1-5, the V gene TRBV27; unclear D gene. Trimming took 3 bases from V and 3 from J, leaving 9 bases between them. This CDR3 region has 14 residues. CDR1 is MNHEY, CDR2 SMNVEV, per germline (reference sequence). The CDR3 DNA reads as TGTGCCAGCAGTTTTAAGGGTAACAATCAGCCCCAGCATTTT. It encodes CASSFKGNNQPQHF.

This clone was counted only a few times. The chain employs TRBV19 and TRBJ1-2; 9 nucleotides align to TRBD1. This CDR3 spans 14 amino acids. CDR1 and CDR2 from the germline V gene are LNHDA and SQIVND (reference sequence). The V segment lost 4 bases and the J segment 0 bases; nucleotides outside the gene matches: 0. CDR3 in amino acids: CASSRDRANYGYTF. The CDR3 nucleotides read TGTGCCAGTAGTAGGGACAGGGCTAACTATGGCTACACCTTC.

The chain uses TRBV18 and TRBJ2-3; 9 bases match TRBD2. V was pared by 4 bases and J by 3 bases, with 2 bases of the junction left unmatched. In germline, CDR1 is KGHSH, CDR2 LQKENI. The CDR3 consists of 14 residues. The CDR3 spells CASSLAGVTDTQYF. Written as DNA, the CDR3 is TGTGCCAGCTCACTAGCGGGAGTTACAGATACGCAGTATTTT.

This clone occurred once. V usage is TRBV19 and J usage is TRBJ1-2; 11 bases map to TRBD1. This CDR3 has 14 residues. CDR1 and CDR2 from the germline V gene are LNHDA and SQIVND (reference sequence). V shed 6 bases and J 6 bases; nucleotides not matched to a gene: 6. The DNA of the CDR3 is TGTGCCAGTAGCAAATGGGACAGGGGGGATGGCTACACCTTC. It translates to CASSKWDRGDGYTF.

The gene calls are TRBV3-1 (or the pseudogene TRBV3-2) and TRBJ1-1, with a possible D match to TRBD1 (6 bases). There are 14 residues in the CDR3. V lost 6 bases to trimming and J lost 4 bases, with 15 bases between them. Germline V gene sequence: CDR1 LGHDT, CDR2 YNNKEL (reference sequence). CDR3 sequence (DNA): TGTGCCAGCAGGGGAAGGACAGACCTCACTGAAGCTTTCTTT. Amino acids: CASRGRTDLTEAFF.

A single count supports this clone. The chain links TRBV2 to TRBJ2-7; weak D call: TRBD1 (5 bases). This CDR3 contains 14 residues. V gave up 3 bases and J gave up 0 bases, with 9 bases separating them. The germline V gene encodes CDR1 SNHLY and CDR2 FYNNEI. The CDR3 is CASSDRVTSYEQYF. CDR3 sequence (DNA): TGTGCCAGCAGTGACAGGGTAACCTCCTACGAGCAGTACTTC.

The CDR3, as DNA: TGTGCCATCAGTGAGTTAGAGGATGGTGGCTACACCTTC. It specifies CAISELEDGGYTF. The chain recombines TRBV10-3 with TRBJ1-2; D remains unclear. Germline V gives CDR1 ENHRY, CDR2 SYGVKD. The CDR3 length is 13 residues. Deletions cut 1 base from V and 7 bases from J, with 10 bases between.

The chain recombines TRBV11-2 with TRBJ2-1; D might be TRBD1 or TRBD2, each matching 6 bases. This CDR3 comprises 16 residues. The germline CDR1 and CDR2 sequences are SGHAT and FQNNGV. The ends were cut back, 5 bases at V and 0 bases at J, with 14 bases in the middle. CDR3 loop: CASSEGGGSSYNEQFF. CDR3 bases: TGTGCCAGCAGCGAAGGAGGGGGGAGCTCCTACAATGAGCAGTTCTTC.

The rearrangement uses TRBV6-5 and TRBJ1-2; perhaps TRBD1 as D (6 bases). Trimming removed 2 bases from V and 2 bases from J, with 15 bases in between. CDR3 length: 16 residues. Germline-derived CDR1 and CDR2 are MNHEY and SVGAGI. CDR3 protein: CASSYHQGKTNYGYTF. CDR3 nucleotide sequence: TGTGCCAGCAGTTACCATCAGGGGAAGACGAACTATGGCTACACCTTC.

The J gene is TRBJ1-5, the V gene TRBV12-3 or TRBV12-4; D is ambiguous. Trimming removed 2 bases at V and 7 bases at J, with 9 bases between. The CDR3 is 13 residues long. The CDR3 sequence is CASSLTGVQPQHF. Written as DNA, the CDR3 is TGTGCCAGCAGTTTAACGGGAGTCCAGCCCCAGCATTTT.